Listed below are T cell receptor beta chains from one sample, sequenced in a study of blood T cell repertoires in COVID-19. Sequenced by immunoSEQ multiplex PCR; TCRdb stores in-frame clones only, minus some. The data contain approximately 150,000 clones, 80% to 90% of them singletons. The source material was peripheral blood. These receptors were obtained from a man in his 70s with acute or convalescent COVID-19. CDR3s include the opening cysteine and the closing phenylalanine or tryptophan. A D gene is named only where the DNA matches it firmly. Not every row has a clone size; where given, it reads once, few, many or a size class.

CDR3	DNA	size	V	J	D
CASTGGGDQETQYF	TGTGCCAGTACTGGCGGCGGGGACCAAGAGACCCAGTACTTC	few	TRBV19	TRBJ2-5	.
CASSTYTYGYTF	TGTGCCAGCAGTACCTATACCTATGGCTACACCTTC	.	TRBV28	TRBJ1-2	.
CASSATSGEQFF	TGTGCCAGCTCAGCGACTAGCGGAGAGCAGTTCTTC	.	TRBV18	TRBJ2-1	TRBD2
CASSLVEGTSLPYEQFF	TGTGCCAGCAGCTTAGTAGAGGGGACTAGCCTCCCTTATGAGCAGTTCTTC	.	TRBV7-8	TRBJ2-1	TRBD2
CASTPSDTQYF	TGTGCCAGCACCCCGTCAGATACGCAGTATTTT	.	TRBV11-2	TRBJ2-3	.
CASSHHWDREETQYF	TGTGCCAGCAGCCACCACTGGGACAGGGAAGAGACCCAGTACTTC	.	TRBV3-1/TRBV3-2	TRBJ2-5	TRBD1
CASSRTSGSSDTQYF	TGTGCCAGCAGCCGGACTAGCGGGAGTTCTGATACGCAGTATTTT	once	TRBV7-9	TRBJ2-3	TRBD2
CASSNGKREAFF	TGTGCCAGTAGTAATGGGAAGAGGGAGGCTTTCTTT	.	TRBV19	TRBJ1-1	.
CASSPSSYEQYF	TGTGCCAGCAGTCCCAGCTCCTACGAGCAGTACTTC	once	TRBV6-5	TRBJ2-7	.
CASSQPGTGGYNEQFF	TGTGCCAGCAGCCAACCCGGGACAGGGGGCTACAATGAGCAGTTCTTC	.	TRBV14	TRBJ2-1	TRBD1
CASSVWGGGEQFF	TGTGCCAGCAGCGTTTGGGGAGGGGGTGAGCAGTTCTTC	.	TRBV9	TRBJ2-1	.
CASRLDRNEAFF	TGTGCCAGCAGACTCGACAGGAATGAAGCTTTCTTT	.	TRBV5-4	TRBJ1-1	.
CASNPPGQGVGEQFF	TGTGCCAGCAATCCTCCTGGACAGGGGGTGGGTGAGCAGTTCTTC	.	TRBV6-5	TRBJ2-1	TRBD1
CASSPLTGVFDEQYF	TGTGCCAGCTCACCTCTTACAGGGGTGTTTGACGAGCAGTACTTC	once	TRBV18	TRBJ2-7	TRBD1
CASSEGQLSQAFF	TGTGCCAGCTCCGAGGGACAATTATCTCAAGCTTTCTTT	many	TRBV7-3	TRBJ1-1	.
CASSVETLPGSSSGNTIYF	TGTGCCAGCAGCGTAGAAACCCTGCCAGGGTCGAGCTCTGGAAACACCATATATTTT	.	TRBV9	TRBJ1-3	.
CASSFPGTGGWTGELFF	TGTGCCAGCAGTTTCCCCGGGACAGGGGGTTGGACCGGGGAGCTGTTTTTT	.	TRBV28	TRBJ2-2	TRBD1
CASSLVGTVNDEQFF	TGTGCTAGCAGCTTAGTCGGGACAGTAAACGATGAGCAGTTCTTC	.	TRBV7-7	TRBJ2-1	TRBD1
CCVRRNTEAFF	TGTTGCGTTAGGAGGAACACTGAAGCTTTCTTT	.	TRBV20-1	TRBJ1-1	.
CASSATVMNTEAFF	TGTGCCAGCTCAGCAACAGTCATGAACACTGAAGCTTTCTTT	.	TRBV18	TRBJ1-1	.
CASSPGTGGEGTQYF	TGTGCCAGCAGTCCCGGGACAGGGGGCGAGGGGACCCAGTACTTC	few	TRBV6-2/TRBV6-3	TRBJ2-5	TRBD1
CASSASAGASVYTGELFF	TGTGCCAGCAGCGCCAGTGCGGGAGCCTCGGTTTACACCGGGGAGCTGTTTTTT	.	TRBV9	TRBJ2-2	TRBD2
CASSLGTGLGFYEQYF	TGTGCCAGCAGCTTAGGGACAGGGCTGGGGTTCTACGAGCAGTACTTC	.	TRBV5-6	TRBJ2-7	TRBD1
CASSFGLAGSDTQYF	TGTGCCAGCAGTTTCGGACTAGCGGGATCAGATACGCAGTATTTT	.	TRBV6-2/TRBV6-3	TRBJ2-3	TRBD2
CASSLYAGAGAFF	TGTGCCAGCAGTTTATACGCGGGGGCTGGAGCTTTCTTT	.	TRBV27	TRBJ1-1	.
CASSPLLVSAVFF	TGTGCCAGCAGCCCTCTTCTAGTGAGTGCAGTTTTCTTC	.	TRBV6-2/TRBV6-3	TRBJ2-1	.
CASTTTSGSYEQYF	TGTGCCAGCACTACGACTAGCGGGAGCTACGAGCAGTACTTC	.	TRBV6-5	TRBJ2-7	TRBD2
CASSSIDSSGNTIYF	TGTGCCAGCAGTTCAATCGACAGCTCTGGAAACACCATATATTTT	.	TRBV28	TRBJ1-3	.
CASSRTDNEQFF	TGTGCCAGCAGCCGGACAGACAATGAGCAGTTCTTC	.	TRBV14	TRBJ2-1	.
CASSLERDSSYEQYF	TGTGCCAGCAGTTTAGAACGTGACAGTTCCTACGAGCAGTACTTC	.	TRBV28	TRBJ2-7	.
CASSTYRDYGYTF	TGTGCCAGCTCCACCTACAGGGACTATGGCTACACCTTC	.	TRBV6-5	TRBJ1-2	.
CASSQPLRAGPSTDTQYF	TGCGCCAGCAGTCAACCCCTCCGCGCCGGTCCTAGCACAGATACGCAGTATTTT	.	TRBV23-1	TRBJ2-3	.
CASKLQRTASYEQYF	TGTGCCAGCAAGCTTCAACGAACCGCCTCCTACGAGCAGTACTTC	.	TRBV27	TRBJ2-7	.
CASSASYNTGELFF	TGTGCCAGCAGTGCTAGCTACAACACCGGGGAGCTGTTTTTT	.	TRBV6-4	TRBJ2-2	.
CASSAQGIYHNEQFF	TGTGCCAGTAGCGCACAGGGGATTTATCACAATGAGCAGTTCTTC	.	TRBV19	TRBJ2-1	TRBD1
CASSTGTSGFMDQETQYF	TGTGCCAGCTCGACCGGGACTAGCGGGTTCATGGACCAAGAGACCCAGTACTTC	.	TRBV18	TRBJ2-5	TRBD2
CASRTGQPYTDTQYF	TGTGCCAGCAGGACGGGACAGCCTTACACAGATACGCAGTATTTT	.	TRBV7-9	TRBJ2-3	TRBD1
CASSGLGGATEAFF	TGCGCCAGCAGCGGATTAGGGGGCGCAACTGAAGCTTTCTTT	.	TRBV5-1	TRBJ1-1	TRBD1
CASSFSGYEQYF	TGTGCCAGCAGCTTCTCGGGGTACGAGCAGTACTTC	once	TRBV5-5	TRBJ2-7	.
CASSLPPAGYSNQPQHF	TGTGCCAGCAGTCTACCCCCGGCAGGGTATAGCAATCAGCCCCAGCATTTT	.	TRBV28	TRBJ1-5	.
CASSVGPSTNTGELFF	TGTGCCAGCAGCGTAGGCCCTAGCACTAACACCGGGGAGCTGTTTTTT	.	TRBV9	TRBJ2-2	.
CASGTGISEQYF	TGTGCCAGCGGGACAGGGATAAGCGAGCAGTACTTC	.	TRBV2	TRBJ2-7	TRBD1
CASSLVVGANEQFF	TGCGCCAGCAGCTTGGTGGTAGGGGCTAATGAGCAGTTCTTC	once	TRBV5-1	TRBJ2-1	.
CASSQYATAYEQYF	TGTGCCAGCAGCCAGTACGCGACAGCCTACGAGCAGTACTTC	.	TRBV7-2	TRBJ2-7	.
CASSLSPGNNSPLHF	TGTGCCAGCAGCTTATCGCCAGGGAATAATTCACCCCTCCACTTT	.	TRBV7-3	TRBJ1-6	.
CASSLRDSYNEQFF	TGTGCCAGCAGTCTTCGGGACTCGTACAATGAGCAGTTCTTC	.	TRBV6-5	TRBJ2-1	.
CASSAEDNEQFF	TGTGCCAGCTCGGCGGAAGACAATGAGCAGTTCTTC	few	TRBV28	TRBJ2-1	.
CASSAAFSGANVLTF	TGTGCCAGCAGCGCCGCGTTCTCTGGGGCCAACGTCCTGACTTTC	.	TRBV5-8	TRBJ2-6	.
CASREQALFSGANVLTF	TGTGCCAGCAGGGAACAGGCCCTCTTTTCTGGGGCCAACGTCCTGACTTTC	once	TRBV6-1	TRBJ2-6	.
CASSTRAGGPDSEQFF	TGTGCCAGTAGTACCCGAGCGGGAGGGCCGGATAGTGAGCAGTTCTTC	.	TRBV19	TRBJ2-1	TRBD2
CATSPYSNQPQHF	TGTGCCACCTCCCCGTATAGCAATCAGCCCCAGCATTTT	few	TRBV19	TRBJ1-5	.
CASIRGGTGANVLTF	TGTGCCAGTATTAGGGGGGGAACCGGGGCCAACGTCCTGACTTTC	once	TRBV19	TRBJ2-6	.
CASSLASGLADTQYF	TGTGCCAGCAGCTTGGCGAGCGGGCTGGCAGATACGCAGTATTTT	.	TRBV5-8	TRBJ2-3	.